This entry lists 28 T cell receptor beta chains sequenced from one sample in a study of CD4 T cells in relation to SARS-CoV-2 and coronaviruses. Their recognized antigens are unknown. Before the COVID-19 pandemic, during about 2011-2019, CD4+ T cells were taken from unexposed donors. After about 10 days of culture, CD4+ T cells were isolated. Some clones are missing from TCRdb's copy, which holds only in-frame ones; the method was immunoSEQ multiplex PCR. This sample has just over 15,000 clones, with 76% found just once. The sequencing input was CD4+ T cells from PBMCs, cultured in vitro. The receptor set was obtained from a human donor in good health.

In this sample, this clone turned up once. The chain uses TRBV7-3 and TRBJ2-3, with TRBD2 matching over 7 bases. Germline CDR1 is SGHTA and CDR2 is FQGTGA. Trimming took 5 bases from V and 4 from J; bases not matched to a gene: 12. The CDR3 totals 16 residues. CDR3 amino acids: CASSPVGGRGADTQYF. CDR3 nucleotide sequence: TGTGCCAGCAGCCCCGTCGGCGGGAGAGGCGCAGATACGCAGTATTTT.

In its sample, this clone was seen once. The rearrangement links TRBV10-3 to TRBJ1-2; D call uncertain. The ends were cut back, 8 bases at V and 4 bases at J, with 11 bases in the middle. CDR1 and CDR2 from the germline V gene are ENHRY and SYGVKD. CDR3 length: 12 residues. The CDR3 bases are TGTGCCATCCTCTCTCCGGGCTATGGCTACACCTTC. Its protein product is CAILSPGYGYTF.

V is TRBV5-1 and J is TRBJ1-2, with 12 positions matching TRBD1. The CDR3 extends over 17 amino acids. J lost 6 bases, V lost 4 bases, and 13 bases had no gene match. The germline gives CDR1 SGHRS, CDR2 YFSETQ. The CDR3 here is CASSLGGQGARSHGYTF. As DNA, the CDR3 is TGCGCCAGCAGCCTCGGGGGACAGGGGGCGCGGAGTCATGGCTACACCTTC.

The chain recombines TRBV10-3 with TRBJ2-3, with D maybe TRBD1 (6 bases). CDR1 is ENHRY, CDR2 SYGVKD, per germline. Trimming removed 6 bases from V and 3 bases from J, with 10 bases in between. The CDR3 consists of 13 residues. The CDR3 nucleotides are TGTGCCATCAGGGACAGCGGAACAGATACGCAGTATTTT. Amino acids: CAIRDSGTDTQYF.

The chain combines TRBV3-1 (or the pseudogene TRBV3-2) with TRBJ1-1, with 9 bases matching TRBD1. The CDR3 covers 14 residues. The germline V gene has CDR1 LGHDT and CDR2 YNNKEL (reference sequence). V dropped 3 bases and J dropped 3; count of bases not matched to a gene: 2. CDR3 sequence reads: CASSHRTGDTEAFF. The CDR3 nucleotides are TGTGCCAGCAGCCATAGGACAGGGGACACTGAAGCTTTCTTT.

This clone was observed once. J is TRBJ1-3 and V is TRBV19; D not certain. This CDR3 is 16 amino acids long. The V and J ends lost 5 bases and 0 bases respectively, with 14 bases between them. Germline CDR1 is LNHDA and CDR2 is SQIVND (reference sequence). CDR3 in DNA: TGTGCCAGTAGTCCACCGGGCCTCTACTCTGGAAACACCATATATTTT. Its translation is CASSPPGLYSGNTIYF.

V usage is TRBV7-8 and J usage is TRBJ2-5; no definite D call. This CDR3 region has 16 residues. Trimming left V 1 base short and J 1 base short, with 13 bases between. Germline CDR1 SGHVS, CDR2 FQNEAQ. For the CDR3, the DNA is TGTGCCAGCAGCTTAGGTGTTACAGAAACCCAAGAGACCCAGTACTTC. Protein sequence: CASSLGVTETQETQYF.

This chain connects TRBV5-1 to TRBJ2-3; tentative D call: TRBD1 (5 bases). The CDR3 contains 13 residues. Germline lookup yields CDR1 SGHRS and CDR2 YFSETQ. V lost 3 bases, J lost 4 bases, and 9 bases lay in between. The CDR3 protein is CASSSRAPDTQYF. In DNA, the CDR3 is TGCGCCAGCAGCTCCAGGGCCCCAGATACGCAGTATTTT.

The chain is built from TRBV7-2 and TRBJ2-2; D uncertain. Between the trimmed V and J ends, which lost 6 bases and 6 bases, there was a span of 11 bases. This CDR3 has 13 residues. Germline V gene sequence: CDR1 SGHTA, CDR2 FQGNSA. The CDR3 loop reads CASSSNSPGELFF. In nucleotides, the CDR3 is TGTGCCAGCAGTTCCAACTCCCCCGGGGAGCTGTTTTTT.

The gene calls are TRBV5-1 and TRBJ2-1; 12 bases are shared with TRBD1. The germline V gene has CDR1 SGHRS and CDR2 YFSETQ. V lost 1 base, J lost 5 bases, and 4 bases stayed unmatched. This CDR3 is 16 amino acids long. The CDR3 loop is CASSLLGQGANNEQFF. CDR3 nucleotide sequence: TGCGCCAGCAGCTTGTTGGGACAGGGGGCCAACAATGAGCAGTTCTTC.

This clone was counted a few times. The V gene is TRBV6-6, the J gene TRBJ2-7, with 8 bases lining up with TRBD1. CDR3 length: 13 residues. J gave up 9 bases and V 2 bases, and 6 bases lay outside the gene matches. From germline, CDR1 is MNHNY and CDR2 SVGAGI (reference sequence). The CDR3 loop reads CASSYGQGFGQYF. The CDR3 DNA sequence: TGTGCCAGCAGTTACGGACAGGGATTTGGGCAGTACTTC.

This chain uses TRBV5-6 with TRBJ1-6; no reliable D call. Between the trimmed V and J ends, which lost 0 bases and 5 bases, there was a span of 6 bases. The CDR3 extends over 14 amino acids. CDR1 and CDR2 (germline): SGHDT, YYEEEE. In nucleotides, the CDR3 is TGTGCCAGCAGCTTGGGGCCAAATAATTCACCCCTCCACTTT. Amino acid sequence: CASSLGPNNSPLHF.

CDR3 loop: CASSFSANYGYTF. CDR3 sequence (DNA): TGTGCCAGCTCGTTTTCCGCAAACTATGGCTACACCTTC. V usage is TRBV6-5 and J usage is TRBJ1-2; D unresolved. The CDR3 totals 13 residues. CDR1 and CDR2 (germline): MNHEY, SVGAGI. V dropped 8 bases and J dropped 2 bases, with 12 bases sitting between them.

V usage is TRBV7-9 and J usage is TRBJ2-7; TRBD1 is a possible D gene (6 bases). Trimming took 6 bases from V and 2 from J, leaving 14 bases between them. Germline assignment: CDR1 SEHNR and CDR2 FQNEAQ (reference sequence). CDR3 length equals 14 residues. The CDR3 DNA reads as TGTGCCAGCAGTACTAACAGGGAAACCTACGAGCAGTACTTC. Protein: CASSTNRETYEQYF.

The CDR3 region has the DNA TGTGCCAGCAGTGACTCGACTAGCGGGAGGACCGGGGAGCTGTTTTTT. It translates to CASSDSTSGRTGELFF. The V call is TRBV6-4, the J call TRBJ2-2, with 13 positions matching TRBD2. Looked up from germline, CDR1 is MRHNA and CDR2 is SNTAGT. The J segment lost 5 bases and the V segment lost 0 bases, leaving 0 bases of the junction unmatched. This CDR3 is built from 16 residues.

The rearrangement links TRBV7-8 to TRBJ1-2, with 7 bases fitting TRBD1. The ends lost 4 bases at V and 0 bases at J; junction bases unmatched: 5. CDR1 SGHVS and CDR2 FQNEAQ come from the germline V gene. This CDR3 is built from 15 residues. CDR3 sequence reads: CASSSQGQSNYGYTF. CDR3 nucleotides: TGTGCCAGCAGCTCGCAGGGACAGTCTAACTATGGCTACACCTTC.

The chain combines TRBV2 with TRBJ1-2; no clear D. This CDR3 has 14 amino acids. CDR1 is SNHLY, CDR2 FYNNEI, per germline. Trimming stripped 10 bases from V and 4 bases from J, with 19 bases between. The DNA of the CDR3 is TGTGCCACCGTCCCCCACGGGCCGGGCTATGGCTACACCTTC. Encoded protein: CATVPHGPGYGYTF.

The chain uses TRBV12-5 and TRBJ1-5; a weak D match, TRBD1 (6 bases). This CDR3 comprises 15 residues. V shed 1 base and J shed 8 bases, with 15 bases lying between them. CDR1 and CDR2 from the germline V gene are LGHNT and FRNRAP. The CDR3: CASGLGQVLGEPQHF. Written as DNA, the CDR3 is TGTGCTAGTGGTTTGGGACAGGTCCTCGGGGAGCCCCAGCATTTT.

The V call is TRBV7-3, the J call TRBJ2-4; maybe TRBD2 (6 bases). Germline V CDR1 and CDR2: SGHTA, FQGTGA. Trimming removed 0 bases from V and 5 bases from J, with 14 bases in between. The CDR3 length is 16 residues. This CDR3 reads CASSLTGGYGENIQYF. The CDR3 nucleotides read TGTGCCAGCAGCTTAACAGGAGGGTACGGTGAAAACATTCAGTACTTC.

The CDR3 sequence is CASSPISGSRETQYF. The CDR3 DNA follows: TGTGCCAGCTCACCGATTAGCGGGAGTCGAGAGACCCAGTACTTC. The chain couples TRBV18 to TRBJ2-5, with TRBD2 matching 9 bases. This CDR3 is built from 15 residues. Trimming took 3 bases from V and 4 from J; bases not matched to a gene: 6. CDR1 and CDR2 from the germline V gene are KGHSH and LQKENI.

The chain uses TRBV6-5 and TRBJ1-6; D remains ambiguous. This CDR3 contains 16 residues. The germline CDR1 and CDR2 sequences are MNHEY and SVGAGI. Between the trimmed V and J ends, which lost 0 bases and 10 bases, there was a span of 16 bases. The CDR3 coding sequence is TGTGCCAGCAGTTACTCTCCCGCCCCGGGGTACTCACCCCTCCACTTT. Encoded protein: CASSYSPAPGYSPLHF.

V and J are TRBV29-1 and TRBJ1-2, with no clear D. In germline, CDR1 is SQVTM, CDR2 ANQGSEA. This CDR3 has 13 residues. V was cut by 6 bases and J by 4 bases, with 15 bases left in between. For the CDR3, the DNA is TGCAGCGTCATGGACCGTTTAAGCTATGGCTACACCTTC. Protein sequence: CSVMDRLSYGYTF.

This clone was seen just once. This rearrangement joins TRBV14 to TRBJ1-2, with D possibly TRBD1 on 5 matching bases. From germline, CDR1 is SGHDN and CDR2 FVKESK. The CDR3 loop spans 14 amino acids. V was cut by 2 bases and J by 8 bases, with 15 bases left in between. In DNA, the CDR3 is TGTGCCAGCAGCCAAAGAACCGGGGCCACCGGCTACACCTTC. Translating it yields CASSQRTGATGYTF.

V is TRBV3-1 (or the pseudogene TRBV3-2) and J is TRBJ2-7; D is perhaps TRBD1 (6 bases). The germline V gene has CDR1 LGHDT and CDR2 YNNKEL (reference sequence). The CDR3 runs to 13 residues. V was trimmed by 4 bases and J by 6 bases, leaving 13 bases between them. Here the CDR3 reads CASSPDRVSEQYF. CDR3 nucleotide sequence: TGTGCCAGCAGCCCGGACAGAGTCAGCGAGCAGTACTTC.

The chain carries TRBV5-1 and TRBJ2-5; unclear D gene. V gave up 0 bases and J gave up 2 bases, with 8 bases separating them. This CDR3 comprises 14 residues. CDR1 and CDR2 from the germline V gene are SGHRS and YFSETQ. Written as DNA, the CDR3 is TGCGCCAGCAGCTTGGATAGGCGTCAAGAGACCCAGTACTTC. Residues: CASSLDRRQETQYF.

This sequence joins TRBV28 and TRBJ2-7; D may be TRBD1 or TRBD2 (5 bases each). Trimming took off 6 bases at V and 4 bases at J, with 19 bases between the two ends. The CDR3 runs 15 residues. Germline V gene lookup returns CDR1 MDHEN and CDR2 SYDVKM. CDR3 amino acids: CASRYRPRGDYEQYF. CDR3 coding DNA: TGTGCCAGCAGGTACCGGCCGAGGGGCGATTACGAGCAGTACTTC.

CDR3 sequence: CASSPRQGDSPLHF. The CDR3 DNA follows: TGTGCCAGCAGCCCGCGACAGGGTGACTCACCCCTCCACTTT. The chain is built from TRBV11-2 and TRBJ1-6; 7 bases match TRBD1. Germline values: CDR1 SGHAT, CDR2 FQNNGV. With 5 bases clipped from V and 10 bases from J, the junction kept 8 bases outside the gene matches. The CDR3 runs to 14 residues.

This sequence joins TRBV27 and TRBJ2-4; 8 bases line up with TRBD1. Germline loops: CDR1 MNHEY, CDR2 SMNVEV (reference sequence). Losses at the gene ends were 5 bases for V and 0 bases for J; bases not matched to a gene: 12. This CDR3 is built from 18 residues. The CDR3 protein is CASSPLATGGLAKNIQYF. DNA for the CDR3: TGTGCCAGCAGTCCCTTGGCCACAGGGGGGTTAGCCAAAAACATTCAGTACTTC.